Listed below are T cell receptor beta chains from one sample, sequenced in a study of cytomegalovirus exposure and HLA in healthy donors. Profiled with immunoSEQ multiplex PCR; TCRdb holds only in-frame clones, not every one. The sample includes 100,000 to 150,000 clones, approximately 94% of them seen just once. Sequencing was carried out using PBMCs. The receptors stem from a woman younger than 35 in good health and CMV-seronegative. Both conserved end residues are part of each CDR3. Each record gives: D gene, V gene, J gene, clone size, CDR3 DNA, CDR3 protein. A D gene is named only where the DNA matches it firmly. A clone size is listed for some rows: how often the clone was seen (once, few, many), or a class if it is expanded.

-	TRBV11-2	TRBJ1-4	-	TGTGCCAGCAGCTTAGGTCGAGTGGTTAATGAAAAACTGTTTTTT	CASSLGRVVNEKLFF
TRBD1	TRBV19	TRBJ1-2	-	TGTGCCAGTAGTATACTGGGACAGGGCTATGGCTACACCTTC	CASSILGQGYGYTF
-	TRBV6-5	TRBJ1-2	-	TGTGCCAGCAGCCGAGCTGCGGTAGGGGTTTACACCTTC	CASSRAAVGVYTF
-	TRBV10-3	TRBJ1-4	-	TGTGCCATCAGAGGGGTGGCTAATGAAAAACTGTTTTTT	CAIRGVANEKLFF
TRBD1	TRBV7-9	TRBJ1-1	-	TGTGCCAGCAGCTCCCCGACAGGGGAAAACACTGAAGCTTTCTTT	CASSSPTGENTEAFF
-	TRBV5-1	TRBJ2-3	-	TGCGCCAGCAGCTTAATGGGGCTGTTAAGCACAGATACGCAGTATTTT	CASSLMGLLSTDTQYF
TRBD1	TRBV27	TRBJ1-2	-	TGTGCCAGCAGTGTGACAGGGGGCGGAGGTGGCTACACCTTC	CASSVTGGGGGYTF
TRBD1	TRBV5-1	TRBJ2-3	-	TGCGCCAGCAGCTTCCGGGACAGTTCCACAGATACGCAGTATTTT	CASSFRDSSTDTQYF
-	TRBV5-1	TRBJ2-3	-	TGCGCCGGGTCTAGGGACTCCGACACAGATACGCAGTATTTT	CAGSRDSDTDTQYF
TRBD2	TRBV5-4	TRBJ2-1	-	TGTGCCAGCAGCTTGGCCGGAACGTCTAGCGGGGCGACCGCGGTGCAGTTCTTC	CASSLAGTSSGATAVQFF
TRBD1	TRBV7-3	TRBJ2-6	-	TGTGCCAGCAGCTTAAAGGGACAGGGGGCTACTGGGGCCAACGTCCTGACTTTC	CASSLKGQGATGANVLTF
TRBD1	TRBV7-2	TRBJ1-5	-	TGTGCCAGCAGCTTGGACAGGGGAAGGGATCAGCCCCAGCATTTT	CASSLDRGRDQPQHF
-	TRBV4-1	TRBJ2-1	-	TGCGCCAGCAGCCACCCCCGGGTGTACAATGAGCAGTTCTTC	CASSHPRVYNEQFF
-	TRBV5-1	TRBJ1-2	-	TGCGCCAGCAGCTGGGGAGAAACTATTAACTATGGCTACACCTTC	CASSWGETINYGYTF
TRBD2	TRBV9	TRBJ2-7	-	TGTGCCAGCAGCGTAGGGGTAGCGGGAGGTGGCGAGCAGTACTTC	CASSVGVAGGGEQYF
-	TRBV29-1	TRBJ2-7	-	TGCAGCGTTACAGGGACCCACGAGCAGTACTTC	CSVTGTHEQYF
TRBD1	TRBV27	TRBJ1-3	-	TGTGCCAGCAGTTCAGGACAGGCAGGTGCTGGAAACACCATATATTTT	CASSSGQAGAGNTIYF
TRBD1	TRBV19	TRBJ2-7	-	TGTGCCAGTAGTACTTCGGCAGGGGGATCCTACGAGCAGTACTTC	CASSTSAGGSYEQYF
-	TRBV11-2	TRBJ2-5	-	TGTGCCAGCAGCTTAGGCCCCAGCGGAGAGACCCAGTACTTC	CASSLGPSGETQYF
TRBD2	TRBV7-2	TRBJ2-2	once	TGTGCCAGCAGCTCTCTAGCGGGGGGAAGGAACACCGGGGAGCTGTTTTTT	CASSSLAGGRNTGELFF
-	TRBV30	TRBJ2-6	-	TGTGCCTGGAGTAGGGTGCGGGTAAACTCTGGGGCCAACGTCCTGACTTTC	CAWSRVRVNSGANVLTF
TRBD1	TRBV30	TRBJ2-6	few	TGTGCCTCAGACAGGGCTGGGGCCAACGTCCTGACTTTC	CASDRAGANVLTF
-	TRBV11-3	TRBJ2-7	-	TGTGCCAGCAGCTTACACAAATCCTACGAGCAGTACTTC	CASSLHKSYEQYF
-	TRBV7-9	TRBJ1-2	-	TGTGCCAGCAGCTTTGGTTCCGGGGATTATGGCTACACCTTC	CASSFGSGDYGYTF
-	TRBV27	TRBJ2-2	few	TGTGCCAGCAGTTCGTTAGGGGGCACCGGGGAGCTGTTTTTT	CASSSLGGTGELFF
TRBD1	TRBV7-2	TRBJ1-4	-	TGTGCCAGCAGCTTGCAACCGGGACAGAATGAAAAACTGTTTTTT	CASSLQPGQNEKLFF
TRBD2	TRBV6-5	TRBJ2-5	once	TGTGCCAGCAGCCTGGGACTAGAAAAGACCCAGTACTTC	CASSLGLEKTQYF
-	TRBV11-2	TRBJ2-2	-	TGTGCCAGCAGCTTTTCGAGCACCGGGGAGCTGTTTTTT	CASSFSSTGELFF
-	TRBV6-5	TRBJ1-5	once	TGTGCCAGCAGTTACCAGGGTATCAATCAGCCCCAGCATTTT	CASSYQGINQPQHF
TRBD1	TRBV6-5	TRBJ2-7	few	TGTGCCAGCAGAAGACAGGGGTTAGGGGACGAGCAGTACTTC	CASRRQGLGDEQYF
TRBD1	TRBV6-4	TRBJ1-4	-	TGTGCCACGCCCGACAGGGAAACTAATGAAAAACTGTTTTTT	CATPDRETNEKLFF
TRBD1	TRBV7-8	TRBJ1-5	-	TGTGCCAGCAGCTTGGCCCGGGACAGGGTTCAATTTGGCAATCAGCCCCAGCATTTT	CASSLARDRVQFGNQPQHF
TRBD2	TRBV28	TRBJ2-5	-	TGTGCCAGCGCGGGGGGCAGGGACCAAGAGACCCAGTACTTC	CASAGGRDQETQYF
-	TRBV6-6	TRBJ1-2	-	TGTGCCAGCGGAGGGGTTAACTATGGCTACACCTTC	CASGGVNYGYTF
-	TRBV11-3	TRBJ2-3	-	TGTGCCAGCAGCTTAGGGGCGTACACGAACACAGATACGCAGTATTTT	CASSLGAYTNTDTQYF
-	TRBV27	TRBJ2-7	-	TGTGCCAGCAGGGACGTAAGCGGTGCCTACGAGCAGTACTTC	CASRDVSGAYEQYF
-	TRBV5-1	TRBJ1-5	-	TGCGCCAGCAGCCTGGGGAACGGGAGCAATCAGCCCCAGCATTTT	CASSLGNGSNQPQHF
TRBD2	TRBV28	TRBJ2-3	once	TGTGCCAGCAAGGGCGGGGGTTGGGGTGATACGCAGTATTTT	CASKGGGWGDTQYF
-	TRBV28	TRBJ2-7	-	TGTGCCGTCCAGGGGGTGACAGGGAGGAGGGACGAGCAGTACTTC	CAVQGVTGRRDEQYF
TRBD1	TRBV27	TRBJ1-2	-	TGTGCCAGCAGTTCTTACGGGACAGGGTCCTATGGCTACACCTTC	CASSSYGTGSYGYTF
TRBD1	TRBV14	TRBJ1-1	-	TGTGCCAGCAGCCGACTACAGGGGGGAACTGAAGCTTTCTTT	CASSRLQGGTEAFF
TRBD2	TRBV6-4	TRBJ2-2	-	TGTGCCAGCAGTGGGGTAGCGGGAGGCGCCGGGGAGCTGTTTTTT	CASSGVAGGAGELFF
-	TRBV9	TRBJ1-1	-	TGTGCCAGCAGCGTCGGGACAAACACTGAAGCTTTCTTT	CASSVGTNTEAFF
-	TRBV5-1	TRBJ2-5	-	TGCGCCAGCAGCTTGGGACGTCGGTGGGGGGATCAAGAGACCCAGTACTTC	CASSLGRRWGDQETQYF
TRBD1	TRBV7-2	TRBJ2-7	-	TGTGCCAGCAGCTTAACACAGGGGGTGCAGTACTTC	CASSLTQGVQYF
TRBD2	TRBV7-3	TRBJ2-1	-	TGTGCCAGCAGCTTAACCCCGACTAGCGGGGGACGGCATGAGCAGTTCTTC	CASSLTPTSGGRHEQFF
-	TRBV9	TRBJ2-2	-	TGTGCCAGCAGCGTAGCCGATAGCGTGGTGGAGCTGTTTTTT	CASSVADSVVELFF
TRBD1	TRBV25-1	TRBJ2-5	-	TGTGCCAGCAGTGAATATTTGGTAGGGACAGCGAGCGAGACCCAGTACTTC	CASSEYLVGTASETQYF
-	TRBV4-1	TRBJ2-3	-	TGCGCCAGCAGCCAAGTGGAGGGCACAGATACGCAGTATTTT	CASSQVEGTDTQYF
TRBD1	TRBV4-1	TRBJ1-2	-	TGCGCCAGCAGCCAACCCGGACAGGGAATTCTTGGCTACACCTTC	CASSQPGQGILGYTF